The 7 T cell receptor beta chains presented below share a single source sample, sequenced in a study of T cell responses to AZD1222 COVID-19 vaccine. Only in-frame clones appear in the TCRdb table, and some are missing; sequencing was by immunoSEQ multiplex PCR. This sample carries over 50,000 clones, 80% to 90% of them seen once, and the ten largest clones take roughly 15%. Sequencing used peripheral blood, obtained on day 0 of AZD1222 vaccination. All receptors come from an adult in good health.

V gene TRBV5-1 combines with J gene TRBJ1-1; possible D gene TRBD1, 5 bases. This CDR3 is 14 amino acids long. V gave up 0 bases and J gave up 3 bases, with 9 bases separating them. Per germline, CDR1 SGHRS and CDR2 YFSETQ. CDR3: CASSLVDSYTEAFF. The CDR3 DNA sequence: TGCGCCAGCAGCTTGGTCGACAGTTACACTGAAGCTTTCTTT.

The chain combines TRBV12-5 with TRBJ2-3; D gene uncertain. The V gene's germline CDR1 is LGHNT and CDR2 FRNRAP. V was trimmed by 7 bases and J by 4 bases, leaving 18 bases between them. The CDR3 is 15 amino acids. As DNA, the CDR3 is TGTGCTAGTGTTTTTCCCGGTCGGAGACCAGATACGCAGTATTTT. Encoded protein: CASVFPGRRPDTQYF. Full variable domain (rest looked up from reference TRBV12-5 and TRBJ2-3): DARVTQTPRHKVTEMGQEVTMRCQPILGHNTVFWYRQTMMQGLELLAYFRNRAPLDDSGMPKDRFSAEMPDATLATLKIQPSEPRDSAVYFCASVFPGRRPDTQYFGPGTRLTVL.

The CDR3 DNA sequence: TGTGCCAGCAGTCTGAACAGGGTTCGTAATTCACCCCTCCACTTT. This codes for CASSLNRVRNSPLHF. The rearrangement links TRBV27 to TRBJ1-6; the D gene is possibly TRBD1 (6 bases). Trimming cost V 5 bases and J 6 bases, with 14 bases left between them. Per germline, CDR1 MNHEY and CDR2 SMNVEV (reference sequence). The length of the CDR3 is 15 residues.

This chain connects TRBV30 to TRBJ1-5, with no clear D. V was trimmed by 4 bases and J by 3 bases, leaving 13 bases between them. The CDR3 extends over 14 amino acids. Germline CDR1 GTSNPN, CDR2 SVGIG (reference sequence). The CDR3 reads CAWNEGSYNQPQHF. The DNA of the CDR3 is TGTGCCTGGAATGAAGGGTCCTACAATCAGCCCCAGCATTTT. Together with reference TRBV30 and TRBJ1-5, the CDR3 gives the full variable domain: SQTIHQWPATLVQPVGSPLSLECTVEGTSNPNLYWYRQAAGRGLQLLFYSVGIGQISSEVPQNLSASRPQDRQFILSSKKLLLSDSGFYLCAWNEGSYNQPQHFGDGTRLSIL.

This sequence joins TRBV3-1 (or the pseudogene TRBV3-2) and TRBJ1-2; no definite D call. V was cut by 4 bases and J by 1 base, with 7 bases left in between. The CDR3 has 13 amino acids. CDR1 LGHDT and CDR2 YNNKEL come from the germline V gene (reference sequence). In DNA form, the CDR3 reads TGTGCCAGCAGCCGAACCCGTAACTATGGCTACACCTTC. This codes for CASSRTRNYGYTF.

The chain uses TRBV5-1 and TRBJ2-1; 8 nucleotides match TRBD2. The CDR3 has 15 amino acids. The ends lost 6 bases at V and 5 bases at J; junction bases unmatched: 10. The germline V gene encodes CDR1 SGHRS and CDR2 YFSETQ. CDR3 loop: CASMGALAGNNEQFF. The CDR3 nucleotides are TGCGCCAGCATGGGGGCTTTAGCGGGAAACAATGAGCAGTTCTTC. Full variable domain (remainder filled in from reference TRBV5-1 and TRBJ2-1): KAGVTQTPRYLIKTRGQQVTLSCSPISGHRSVSWYQQTPGQGLQFLFEYFSETQRNKGNFPGRFSGRQFSNSRSEMNVSTLELGDSALYLCASMGALAGNNEQFFGPGTRLTVL.

V usage is TRBV19 and J usage is TRBJ1-1; 10 nucleotides match TRBD1. The V gene end was trimmed by 7 bases and the J gene end by 5 bases; junction bases not matched to a gene: 7. CDR1 is LNHDA, CDR2 SQIVND, per germline (reference sequence). The CDR3 is 14 amino acids. The CDR3 reads CASNRDRGGTEAFF. The CDR3, as DNA: TGTGCCAGTAACAGGGACAGGGGAGGGACTGAAGCTTTCTTT.